This T cell receptor beta chain is drawn from a study of shared clonotypes between healthy human individuals. To note about this clone: What it binds is not known. This CDR3 is also generated by other DNA sequences in the sample.

Naive CD8 cells were CD45RO-negative, positively selected for CCR7, excluding terminally differentiated effector memory CD45RA+ cells. The study, taken as a whole, reports: Expectations were that clonotype sharing among donors would be affected by sequencing depth.

TCRdb's copy holds only in-frame clones and misses some; the assay was immunoSEQ multiplex PCR. The table includes over 2 million clones, about 95% detected once. Sample: naive CD8+ T cells sorted from blood. This TCR was sampled from a man aged 18 to 35 in good health.

The CDR3 region is CASSQVLAGSYEQYF. The CDR3 bases are TGCGCCAGCAGCCAAGTCCTAGCGGGTTCCTACGAGCAGTACTTC. The chain links TRBV4-3 to TRBJ2-7; TRBD2 agrees at 8 bases. V dropped 1 base and J dropped 1; count of bases not matched to a gene: 3. The CDR3 totals 15 residues. The V gene's germline CDR1 is LGHNA and CDR2 YSLEER.